The 9 T cell receptor beta chains given below trace back to one sample, sequenced in a study of blood T cell repertoires in COVID-19. Repertoires were generated with immunoSEQ multiplex PCR, while TCRdb's copy carries only in-frame clones and drops some. The sample includes around 400,000 clones, about 89% seen only once; the top ten take roughly 0.9%. The sequenced sample consisted of PBMCs or T cells enriched from blood (not recorded which). The receptors derive from a woman aged 40 to 50 who had been exposed to COVID-19.

The V call is TRBV3-1 (or the pseudogene TRBV3-2), the J call TRBJ2-2, with D possibly being TRBD1 (6 bases). The V end was cut by 6 bases, the J end by 6 bases, with 17 bases between. There are 15 residues in the CDR3. Germline CDR1 is LGHDT and CDR2 is YNNKEL (reference sequence). The CDR3 region has the DNA TGTGCCAGCAGTTATCAGGGGTCGGCGGCCGGGGAGCTGTTTTTT. Translating gives CASSYQGSAAGELFF.

This chain uses TRBV30 with TRBJ1-6, with no clear D. Deletions cut 0 bases from V and 9 bases from J, with 6 bases between. Germline loops: CDR1 GTSNPN, CDR2 SVGIG (reference sequence). The CDR3 totals 12 residues. CDR3 loop: CAWSVGISPLHF. CDR3 coding DNA: TGTGCCTGGAGTGTCGGGATTTCACCCCTCCACTTT.

The chain joins TRBV28 to TRBJ2-7, with a possible D match to TRBD1 (5 bases). CDR3 length: 14 residues. V lost 4 bases and J lost 4, with 14 bases in between. Germline assignment: CDR1 MDHEN and CDR2 SYDVKM. The CDR3 sequence is CASSSPRQLYEQYF. DNA for the CDR3: TGTGCCAGCAGTTCCCCTCGACAGTTATACGAGCAGTACTTC.

The rearrangement links TRBV12-5 to TRBJ2-5; TRBD1 is a possible D gene (6 bases). CDR1 and CDR2 (germline): LGHNT, FRNRAP. This CDR3 spans 18 amino acids. Trimming pared 0 bases from V and 5 bases from J, leaving 22 bases between. DNA of the CDR3: TGTGCTAGTGGTTTGGTACTCCCCACACAGGGAACCGGGGAGACCCAGTACTTC. Protein sequence: CASGLVLPTQGTGETQYF.

The chain links TRBV23-1 to TRBJ1-2, with D tentatively TRBD1 (5 bases). TRBV23-1 is placed among ORFs of uncertain function. Trimming pared 2 bases from V and 1 base from J, leaving 11 bases between. The CDR3 length is 15 residues. CDR3 DNA: TGCGCCAGCAGTCAACGTTCGACAGATAACTATGGCTACACCTTC. This encodes CASSQRSTDNYGYTF.

The rearrangement links TRBV30 to TRBJ2-6, with D unresolved. Trimming shortened V by 0 bases and J by 0 bases, and 15 bases separated the two germline ends. The CDR3 is made up of 18 amino acids. CDR1 is GTSNPN, CDR2 SVGIG, per germline (reference sequence). CDR3 loop: CAWSVLIVVVSGANVLTF. The CDR3 DNA is TGTGCCTGGAGTGTACTGATAGTAGTTGTCTCTGGGGCCAACGTCCTGACTTTC. The variable domain in full, with the rest retrieved from reference TRBV30 and TRBJ2-6, is SQTIHQWPATLVQPVGSPLSLECTVEGTSNPNLYWYRQAAGRGLQLLFYSVGIGQISSEVPQNLSASRPQDRQFILSSKKLLLSDSGFYLCAWSVLIVVVSGANVLTFGAGSRLTVL.

The chain carries TRBV7-2 and TRBJ1-3, with D unclear. Trimming left V 4 bases short and J 4 bases short, with 11 bases between. CDR3 length: 14 residues. The germline CDR1 and CDR2 sequences are SGHTA and FQGNSA. The DNA of the CDR3 is TGTGCCAGCAGCTCATGGCGGCTGGGAAACACCATATATTTT. As protein: CASSSWRLGNTIYF.

In its sample, this clone was seen many times. This specimen includes other DNA sequences encoding the same CDR3. V and J are TRBV7-9 and TRBJ1-1; D is uncertain. This CDR3 comprises 13 residues. Germline V lookup: CDR1 SEHNR, CDR2 FQNEAQ (reference sequence). V was trimmed by 2 bases and J by 2 bases, leaving 6 bases between them. The CDR3 reads CASSLSGNTEAFF. Here the CDR3 DNA reads TGTGCCAGCAGCTTATCAGGAAACACTGAAGCTTTCTTT.

This sequence joins TRBV30 and TRBJ1-1; D call uncertain. CDR3 length equals 14 residues. Germline CDR1 GTSNPN, CDR2 SVGIG (reference sequence). V was pared by 3 bases and J by 1 base, with 12 bases between. CDR3 protein: CAWRPPGRNTEAFF. The CDR3 nucleotides read TGTGCCTGGAGACCCCCTGGGCGGAACACTGAAGCTTTCTTT. The whole variable domain, filled in from reference TRBV30 and TRBJ1-1, reads SQTIHQWPATLVQPVGSPLSLECTVEGTSNPNLYWYRQAAGRGLQLLFYSVGIGQISSEVPQNLSASRPQDRQFILSSKKLLLSDSGFYLCAWRPPGRNTEAFFGQGTRLTVV.